Listed below are T cell receptor beta chains from one sample, sequenced in a study of cytomegalovirus exposure and HLA in healthy donors. Repertoires were generated with immunoSEQ multiplex PCR, while TCRdb's copy carries only in-frame clones and drops some. The data show approximately 270,000 clones, roughly nine tenths seen once. Sequenced: PBMCs. Receptors originate from a young man in good health and CMV-seropositive. The CDR3 runs from the conserved cysteine through the conserved F or W. D genes are given only for firm matches. Clone sizes are given selectively: once, few, many, or a class where the clone is expanded.

TRBJ1-5	-	-	TRBV7-2	TGTGCCAGCAGCTCTCAGGCAGGAAGAGAGCCCCAGCATTTT	CASSSQAGREPQHF
TRBJ1-5	TRBD1	once	TRBV6-5	TGTGCCAGCAAACAGGGGTTGGACAATCAGCCCCAGCATTTT	CASKQGLDNQPQHF
TRBJ2-3	-	-	TRBV15	TGTGCCACCAGCAGATCCTGGATGGAAGGGAGAAGCACAGATACGCAGTATTTT	CATSRSWMEGRSTDTQYF
TRBJ1-1	-	-	TRBV5-1	TGCGCCAGCAGCTTGTGGGGGCTACTGGCCACTGAAGCTTTCTTT	CASSLWGLLATEAFF
TRBJ2-1	TRBD2	-	TRBV2	TGTGCCAGCAAGGAGACTAGCGGGAGTAATGAGCAGTTCTTC	CASKETSGSNEQFF
TRBJ1-1	-	few	TRBV19	TGTGCCAACGTAACTATTGAAGCTTTCTTT	CANVTIEAFF
TRBJ2-7	-	-	TRBV11-1	TGTGCCAGCAGCCCGGACGTCTACGAGCAGTACTTC	CASSPDVYEQYF
TRBJ1-1	-	-	TRBV4-3	TGCGCCAGCAGCCGACGATCGAACACTGAAGCTTTCTTT	CASSRRSNTEAFF
TRBJ1-4	-	-	TRBV28	TGTGCCAGCAGTTCCCCTGGTGAAAAACTGTTTTTT	CASSSPGEKLFF
TRBJ2-7	-	-	TRBV10-3	TGTGCCATCGGAGGAGGGGGCAGAATCCACGAGCAGTACTTC	CAIGGGGRIHEQYF
TRBJ2-7	-	-	TRBV6-1	TGTGCCAGCAGTGAAGTCGGCGGGGCTTCCTACGAGCAGTACTTC	CASSEVGGASYEQYF
TRBJ1-2	-	-	TRBV6-5	TGTGCCAGCAGACACACGGACAGCCAATATGGCTACACCTTC	CASRHTDSQYGYTF
TRBJ2-3	-	-	TRBV7-9	TGTGCCAGCAGCCTCCTACTTGTCACAGATACGCAGTATTTT	CASSLLLVTDTQYF
TRBJ2-1	TRBD2	-	TRBV5-1	TGCGCCAGCAGCACCTCCAGCGGGAGGTCTTACAATGAGCAGTTCTTC	CASSTSSGRSYNEQFF
TRBJ2-1	-	-	TRBV27	TGTGCCAGCAGTTCGCCCCGAAACTACAATGAGCAGTTCTTC	CASSSPRNYNEQFF
TRBJ1-2	-	-	TRBV5-4	TGTGCCAGCAGCCCCCTTGGGAAGGTGTATGGCTACACCTTC	CASSPLGKVYGYTF
TRBJ2-3	TRBD2	-	TRBV10-3	TGTGCCATCAGTGAGGGACTAGCGGGGAGCACAGATACGCAGTATTTT	CAISEGLAGSTDTQYF
TRBJ2-7	TRBD2	-	TRBV27	TGTGCCAGCAGTTTAGTGGCGGGAGCCTACGAGCAGTACTTC	CASSLVAGAYEQYF
TRBJ2-3	TRBD1	-	TRBV19	TGTGCCACTCGACAGGGGGCGTGGGATACGCAGTATTTT	CATRQGAWDTQYF
TRBJ2-2	-	-	TRBV27	TGTGCCACCGAGGACCGAAACACCGGGGAGCTGTTTTTT	CATEDRNTGELFF
TRBJ1-1	-	-	TRBV7-2	TGTGCCAGCAGCTTTGGGGCCGGGAACACTGAAGCTTTCTTT	CASSFGAGNTEAFF
TRBJ2-6	-	-	TRBV19	TGTGCCAGTACTGCGACAGGATCAATCTCTGGGGCCAACGTCCTGACTTTC	CASTATGSISGANVLTF